The 8 T cell receptor beta chains in this list originate from one sample, sequenced in a study of technical replicates of blood from a handful of donors. TCRdb keeps only in-frame clones here, not all; method: immunoSEQ multiplex PCR. This sample yields 70,000 to 85,000 clones, of which nearly 97% are seen a single time; 0.2% to 0.25% belongs to the top ten. Input material: T cells isolated from PBMCs. These TCRs come from a human donor in good health.

The chain links TRBV10-3 to TRBJ1-5; 7 bases align to TRBD1. In germline, CDR1 is ENHRY, CDR2 SYGVKD. The ends lost 2 bases at V and 0 bases at J; junction bases unmatched: 4. The CDR3 has 16 residues. In DNA form, the CDR3 reads TGTGCCATCAGTGAGCTGGGGACAGATAGCAATCAGCCCCAGCATTTT. It codes for CAISELGTDSNQPQHF.

The V gene is TRBV19, the J gene TRBJ2-7, with D possibly matching TRBD1 (6 bases). The CDR3 has 13 residues. The V and J ends lost 4 bases and 7 bases respectively, with 14 bases between them. Germline loops: CDR1 LNHDA, CDR2 SQIVND (reference sequence). The CDR3 loop reads CASSRGQPGEQYF. The CDR3 coding sequence is TGTGCCAGTAGTAGAGGACAGCCGGGAGAGCAGTACTTC.

This chain uses TRBV19 with TRBJ2-2; D is possibly TRBD1 (5 bases). Per the germline V gene, CDR1 is LNHDA and CDR2 is SQIVND (reference sequence). The length of the CDR3 is 17 residues. V lost 4 bases and J lost 6, with 21 bases in between. The CDR3 sequence: CASSSLTLGPGPGELFF. The CDR3, as DNA: TGTGCCAGTAGTAGTTTGACGTTGGGGCCCGGACCCGGGGAGCTGTTTTTT.

This rearrangement joins TRBV5-1 to TRBJ1-1; D not certain. Germline loops: CDR1 SGHRS, CDR2 YFSETQ. V lost 0 bases and J lost 4, with 7 bases in between. This CDR3 is built from 13 residues. The DNA for the CDR3 is TGCGCCAGCAGCTTGGTACAAAGCACTGAAGCTTTCTTT. Translating it yields CASSLVQSTEAFF.

The chain carries TRBV7-2 and TRBJ1-4; maybe TRBD1 (5 bases). CDR1 and CDR2 from the germline V gene are SGHTA and FQGNSA. The CDR3 covers 16 residues. V was pared by 1 base and J by 3 bases, with 12 bases between. The CDR3 is CASSLGGVLPNEKLFF. The CDR3 DNA reads as TGTGCCAGCAGCTTAGGGGGCGTACTCCCTAATGAAAAACTGTTTTTT.

CDR3 nucleotides: TGCAGCGTTGAAGGGCCGACCGGGGAGCTGTTTTTT. Protein sequence: CSVEGPTGELFF. The rearrangement joins TRBV29-1 to TRBJ2-2; D uncertain. The CDR3 has 12 amino acids. Germline lookup yields CDR1 SQVTM and CDR2 ANQGSEA. V was pared by 1 base and J by 5 bases, with 5 bases between.

J is TRBJ2-1 and V is TRBV11-2; 11 positions agree with TRBD2. With 3 bases clipped from V and 3 bases from J, the junction kept 1 base outside the gene matches. The CDR3 is 15 residues long. Per the germline V gene, CDR1 is SGHAT and CDR2 is FQNNGV. CDR3 nucleotides: TGTGCCAGCAGCTTTAGCGGGAGGGTCTACAATGAGCAGTTCTTC. Translation gives CASSFSGRVYNEQFF. Together with reference TRBV11-2 and TRBJ2-1, the CDR3 gives the full variable domain: EAGVAQSPRYKIIEKRQSVAFWCNPISGHATLYWYQQILGQGPKLLIQFQNNGVVDDSQLPKDRFSAERLKGVDSTLKIQPAKLEDSAVYLCASSFSGRVYNEQFFGPGTRLTVL.

The chain links TRBV5-1 to TRBJ2-5; D is unresolved. Germline loops: CDR1 SGHRS, CDR2 YFSETQ. The CDR3 has 12 residues. The ends were cut back, 6 bases at V and 0 bases at J, with 6 bases in the middle. CDR3 bases: TGCGCCAGCACACCGGACCAAGAGACCCAGTACTTC. Its translation: CASTPDQETQYF.